Reported below is one T cell receptor (beta chain). Its matching antigen is unknown. The data belong to a study of siplizumab effects on memory and regulatory T cells. Study observations and caveats: No more than a minor fraction of alloreactive clones could be traced back to unstimulated subsets. A mean of approximately 70% of mappable alloreactive CD4+ clones were Treg-derived with siplizumab, compared with less than 30% in controls.

Assaying covered roughly 100,000 TCR templates per sample. TCRdb keeps only in-frame clones here, not all; method: immunoSEQ multiplex PCR. This sample has 90,000 to 120,000 clones, with 94% found just once. The sample was Tregs sorted from blood. The TCR comes from a human donor in good health.

In DNA form, the CDR3 reads TGCGCCAGCAGCCGCCCATCCACAGGGGGGTACACCTTC. Amino acids: CASSRPSTGGYTF. This chain uses TRBV4-1 with TRBJ1-2; 8 positions match TRBD1. Germline CDR1 reads MGHRA; CDR2 reads YSYEKL. J was trimmed by 11 bases and V by 4 bases; bases with no gene match: 9. CDR3 length: 13 amino acids.